Listed here are 19 T cell receptor beta chains from one sample, sequenced in a study of CD8 T cells in seronegative destructive rheumatoid arthritis. Using immunoSEQ multiplex PCR, the repertoire was profiled, and TCRdb retains in-frame clones only, with some absent. The profile shows 10,000 to 15,000 clones, 83% of them singletons. The sequenced sample consisted of CD8+ T cells from blood. Receptor source: a woman aged 30 to 49 with seronegative destructive rheumatoid arthritis.

This chain uses TRBV9 with TRBJ2-2, with 7 bases matching TRBD2. V was clipped by 2 bases and J by 4 bases; unmatched bases: 2. There are 14 residues in the CDR3. From germline, CDR1 is SGDLS and CDR2 YYNGEE. This CDR3 is CASSVGGGTGELFF. The CDR3 coding sequence is TGTGCCAGCAGCGTGGGGGGGGGCACCGGGGAGCTGTTTTTT.

The V and J genes are TRBV5-4 and TRBJ2-1, with D possibly matching TRBD2 (6 bases). Germline V gene sequence: CDR1 SGHNT, CDR2 YYREEE (reference sequence). The CDR3 extends over 13 amino acids. V was clipped by 9 bases and J by 7 bases, with 17 bases between them. CDR3 sequence reads: CATLLSGVNEQFF. In DNA, the CDR3 is TGTGCCACCCTCCTATCGGGGGTTAATGAGCAGTTCTTC. The entire variable domain, with the rest obtained from reference TRBV5-4 and TRBJ2-1, is as follows: ETGVTQSPTHLIKTRGQQVTLRCSSQSGHNTVSWYQQALGQGPQFIFQYYREEENGRGNFPPRFSGLQFPNYSSELNVNALELDDSALYLCATLLSGVNEQFFGPGTRLTVL.

In its sample, this clone was seen once. V is TRBV9 and J is TRBJ2-1, with D perhaps matching TRBD2 (7 bases). The CDR3 sequence is 15 residues long. Germline V lookup: CDR1 SGDLS, CDR2 YYNGEE. Trimming cost V 4 bases and J 0 bases, with 11 bases left between them. CDR3 nucleotides: TGTGCCAGCAGCCCGGGGGGCAACTCCTACAATGAGCAGTTCTTC. This translates into CASSPGGNSYNEQFF.

J is TRBJ1-6 and V is TRBV2; TRBD1 agrees at 8 bases. With V trimmed by 6 bases and J by 5 bases, 3 bases remained unmatched. Germline V gene sequence: CDR1 SNHLY, CDR2 FYNNEI. This CDR3 has 14 amino acids. CDR3 coding DNA: TGTGCCAGCAGGAGACAGGGGAATAATTCACCCCTCCACTTT. Translation: CASRRQGNNSPLHF.

V and J are TRBV9 and TRBJ2-1, with D possibly being TRBD2 (6 bases). The CDR3 contains 16 residues. Per the germline V gene, CDR1 is SGDLS and CDR2 is YYNGEE. The ends were cut back, 3 bases at V and 4 bases at J, with 17 bases in the middle. CDR3 loop: CASSGGDGVVYNEQFF. CDR3 DNA: TGTGCCAGCAGCGGGGGGGACGGTGTGGTGTACAATGAGCAGTTCTTC.

This CDR3 reads CASRAGGAYGYTF. In DNA, the CDR3 is TGTGCCAGCAGGGCAGGGGGCGCCTATGGCTACACCTTC. This chain links TRBV6-1 with TRBJ1-2; 8 nucleotides align to TRBD1. This CDR3 comprises 13 residues. Per the germline V gene, CDR1 is MNHNS and CDR2 is SASEGT. Trimming at V came to 6 bases and at J to 4 bases, leaving 4 bases not matched to a gene.

This chain uses TRBV29-1 with TRBJ2-3; TRBD2 aligns across 8 bases. Germline CDR1 is SQVTM and CDR2 is ANQGSEA. The CDR3 covers 14 residues. Trimming removed 6 bases from V and 2 bases from J; junction bases left unmatched: 7. The CDR3 region has the DNA TGCAGCGTCCAACGGGAGGGAGTCACAGATACGCAGTATTTT. Translated: CSVQREGVTDTQYF.

This chain connects TRBV5-1 to TRBJ2-7; D unresolved. The CDR3 length is 14 residues. V lost 2 bases, J lost 5 bases, and 14 bases lay in between. In germline, CDR1 is SGHRS, CDR2 YFSETQ. The DNA for the CDR3 is TGCGCCAGCAGCTTAGGCCAGGAAGTTCACGAGCAGTACTTC. Residues: CASSLGQEVHEQYF. Using reference TRBV5-1 and TRBJ2-7 for the parts outside the CDR3, the full variable domain is KAGVTQTPRYLIKTRGQQVTLSCSPISGHRSVSWYQQTPGQGLQFLFEYFSETQRNKGNFPGRFSGRQFSNSRSEMNVSTLELGDSALYLCASSLGQEVHEQYFGPGTRLTVT.

V gene TRBV7-9 combines with J gene TRBJ1-1; 9 bases match TRBD1. The CDR3 has 13 amino acids. The V gene's germline CDR1 is SEHNR and CDR2 FQNEAQ (reference sequence). Trimming removed 3 bases from V and 6 bases from J; junction bases left unmatched: 2. CDR3 DNA sequence: TGTGCCAGCAGCTTGGACAGGGGTGCTGAAGCTTTCTTT. This sequence encodes CASSLDRGAEAFF.

The chain couples TRBV6-6 to TRBJ2-2; 7 positions match TRBD1. CDR3 length equals 16 residues. Germline-derived CDR1 and CDR2 are MNHNY and SVGAGI (reference sequence). V lost 4 bases and J lost 2; bases outside the gene matches: 7. The CDR3 DNA sequence: TGTGCCAGCAGTTCTCCGGGACAGCTAAACACCGGGGAGCTGTTTTTT. This encodes CASSSPGQLNTGELFF.

This chain connects TRBV9 to TRBJ2-4; TRBD1 matches at 12 bases. This CDR3 comprises 15 residues. V lost 4 bases and J lost 8; bases outside the gene matches: 7. CDR1 and CDR2 from the germline V gene are SGDLS and YYNGEE. The CDR3 DNA reads as TGTGCCAGCAGCCCGGGGACAGGGGGCTTGGACATTCAGTACTTC. Translating gives CASSPGTGGLDIQYF.

The rearrangement links TRBV4-1 to TRBJ1-2, with D perhaps TRBD1 (6 bases). The germline CDR1 and CDR2 sequences are MGHRA and YSYEKL. Deletions cut 4 bases from V and 6 bases from J, with 15 bases between. This CDR3 has 14 residues. CDR3 protein: CASSRRTAEDGYTF. CDR3 coding DNA: TGCGCCAGCAGCCGCCGGACAGCCGAGGATGGCTACACCTTC.

The chain uses TRBV29-1 and TRBJ1-5; TRBD1 is a possible D gene (6 bases). V was pared by 3 bases and J by 6 bases, with 12 bases between. The CDR3 has 13 amino acids. Germline V lookup: CDR1 SQVTM, CDR2 ANQGSEA. This CDR3 reads CSVEQGGGQPQHF. The CDR3 DNA sequence: TGCAGCGTTGAGCAGGGAGGGGGTCAGCCCCAGCATTTT.

The chain carries TRBV28 and TRBJ2-3; TRBD1 is a possible D gene (6 bases). This CDR3 has 16 amino acids. Trimming took off 2 bases at V and 1 base at J, with 13 bases between the two ends. The germline V gene has CDR1 MDHEN and CDR2 SYDVKM. The CDR3 sequence is CASSLVLDSRTDTQYF. The CDR3 coding sequence is TGTGCCAGCAGTTTAGTTCTGGACAGTCGCACAGATACGCAGTATTTT.

The chain links TRBV19 to TRBJ1-1, with TRBD1 as a possible D gene (5 bases). The CDR3 consists of 14 residues. Per the germline V gene, CDR1 is LNHDA and CDR2 is SQIVND (reference sequence). Trimming removed 3 bases at V and 4 bases at J, with 12 bases between. CDR3 loop: CASSMDWGGTEAFF. The DNA of the CDR3 is TGTGCCAGTAGTATGGACTGGGGGGGCACTGAAGCTTTCTTT.

This sequence joins TRBV5-1 and TRBJ2-2; D might be TRBD2 (6 bases). Deletions cut 7 bases from V and 4 bases from J, with 14 bases between. The CDR3 spans 14 residues. The germline gives CDR1 SGHRS, CDR2 YFSETQ. The DNA for the CDR3 is TGCGCCAGCTCAACGGGGGAAAGCACCGGGGAGCTGTTTTTT. Protein product: CASSTGESTGELFF.

The J gene is TRBJ1-2, the V gene TRBV10-3; D unresolved. Trimming removed 2 bases from V and 8 bases from J, with 18 bases in between. Germline V gene sequence: CDR1 ENHRY, CDR2 SYGVKD. This CDR3 region has 15 residues. Written as DNA, the CDR3 is TGTGCCATCAGTGAGATTAAGGCAGACCCGGAGGGCTACACCTTC. It codes for CAISEIKADPEGYTF.

J is TRBJ1-3 and V is TRBV27, with D unclear. The CDR3 covers 16 residues. The ends were cut back, 0 bases at V and 0 bases at J, with 9 bases in the middle. The V gene's germline CDR1 is MNHEY and CDR2 SMNVEV (reference sequence). CDR3 sequence (DNA): TGTGCCAGCAGTTTATCAAGCCGTGACTCTGGAAACACCATATATTTT. Its translation is CASSLSSRDSGNTIYF.

The rearrangement joins TRBV21-1 to TRBJ1-2; the D segment call TRBD1 is taken from the table without a DNA check. TRBV21-1 is assigned pseudogene status. This CDR3 region has 15 residues. CDR3 DNA sequence: TGTGCCAGCAGCAAAGAGCTGGGGACAGCTAATGGCTACACCTTC. This encodes CASSKELGTANGYTF.